This TCR beta chain was identified in a study of early stage breast cancer tumors. Germline values: CDR1 SNHLY, CDR2 FYNNEI. The CDR3 is made up of 13 amino acids. V dropped 8 bases and J dropped 4 bases, with 12 bases sitting between them. The assay was immunoSEQ multiplex PCR, and TCRdb's table has in-frame clones only and misses some. The table has fewer than 70,000 clones, around 80% seen once. This receptor was taken from a person aged 30 to 40 with breast cancer. The J gene is TRBJ1-3, the V gene TRBV2; D is uncertain. Sequenced sample: blood. Written as DNA, the CDR3 is TGTGCCAGCCGGTTAGGCGTCGGAAACACCATATATTTT. Translating gives CASRLGVGNTIYF.